A single sample gave rise to the 20 T cell receptor beta chains below, sequenced in a study of cytomegalovirus exposure and HLA in healthy donors. The PCR employed 60 Vbeta primers together with 13 Jbeta primers. The data were produced by immunoSEQ multiplex PCR, yet TCRdb's version contains in-frame clones alone and is incomplete. The repertoire includes about 100,000 clones, around 75% of them detected once, and 13% to 15% sits in the top ten. Sequencing was done on a sample of PBMCs. Source of these receptors: a male donor in good health and CMV-seropositive.

The rearrangement links TRBV2 to TRBJ2-2; D unresolved. CDR1 and CDR2 (germline): SNHLY, FYNNEI. With 8 bases removed from V and 4 bases from J, the gap between germline ends came to 11 bases. The CDR3 is 13 amino acids. CDR3 DNA sequence: TGTGCCAGCGCCCAAGGAGCCACCGGGGAGCTGTTTTTT. This codes for CASAQGATGELFF. Variable domain in full (rest from reference TRBV2 and TRBJ2-2): EPEVTQTPSHQVTQMGQEVILRCVPISNHLYFYWYRQILGQKVEFLVSFYNNEISEKSEIFDDQFSVERPDGSNFTLKIRSTKLEDSAMYFCASAQGATGELFFGEGSRLTVL.

The V call is TRBV5-1, the J call TRBJ1-6; possible D gene TRBD1, 6 bases. The CDR3 contains 15 residues. Germline CDR1 is SGHRS and CDR2 is YFSETQ. V was trimmed by 4 bases and J by 5 bases, leaving 13 bases between them. The CDR3: CASSDRDTDNSPLHF. The CDR3 DNA follows: TGCGCCAGCAGCGACCGGGACACAGATAATTCACCCCTCCACTTT.

This sequence joins TRBV29-1 and TRBJ2-6, with TRBD1 identical over 8 bases. V lost 2 bases and J lost 1; bases outside the gene matches: 7. This CDR3 contains 17 residues. Germline V gives CDR1 SQVTM, CDR2 ANQGSEA. This chain's CDR3 is CSVETTGAKSGANVLTF. The CDR3 nucleotides read TGCAGCGTTGAAACGACAGGGGCGAAATCTGGGGCCAACGTCCTGACTTTC.

This clone has a handful of counts. The chain recombines TRBV25-1 with TRBJ1-2; TRBD1 matches at 7 bases. The CDR3 has 14 amino acids. Germline CDR1 and CDR2: MGHDK and SYGVNS. V lost 2 bases and J lost 2; bases outside the gene matches: 2. The CDR3 sequence is CASSEPGGNYGYTF. The CDR3 nucleotides are TGTGCCAGCAGTGAACCAGGGGGAAACTATGGCTACACCTTC.

The chain employs TRBV12-5 and TRBJ2-7, with D possibly being TRBD2 (6 bases). The germline CDR1 and CDR2 sequences are LGHNT and FRNRAP. V lost 3 bases and J 7 bases, leaving 19 bases between the germline ends. The CDR3 has 15 residues. For the CDR3, the DNA is TGTGCTAGTGGTTTAGGCGGGGCGCCTATGGGGGAGCAGTACTTC. This encodes CASGLGGAPMGEQYF.

The chain couples TRBV7-8 to TRBJ1-3; weak D call: TRBD1 (6 bases). Looked up from germline, CDR1 is SGHVS and CDR2 is FQNEAQ. This CDR3 is 16 amino acids long. Between the trimmed V and J ends, which lost 1 base and 0 bases, there was a span of 10 bases. The CDR3 protein is CASSLGTAYSGNTIYF. The CDR3 DNA sequence: TGTGCCAGCAGCTTAGGGACAGCATACTCTGGAAACACCATATATTTT.

The chain combines TRBV9 with TRBJ1-3; D is unclear. The V gene's germline CDR1 is SGDLS and CDR2 YYNGEE. The CDR3 has 16 amino acids. The germline V and J ends were trimmed by 4 bases and 0 bases, with 14 bases remaining between them. The CDR3 protein is CASSLTTTSSGNTIYF. CDR3 bases: TGTGCCAGCAGCCTAACCACTACAAGCTCTGGAAACACCATATATTTT.

The chain carries TRBV10-3 and TRBJ1-1, with D possibly matching TRBD1 (5 bases). Germline V gene sequence: CDR1 ENHRY, CDR2 SYGVKD. Trimming left V 8 bases short and J 6 bases short, with 13 bases between. The CDR3 is 12 residues long. CDR3 sequence reads: CAIRGGRAEAFF. CDR3 DNA: TGTGCCATCCGGGGGGGGAGGGCTGAAGCTTTCTTT.

The chain couples TRBV2 to TRBJ2-3; the match to TRBD2 covers 11 bases. The junction had 9 bases not matched to a gene; V was cut back by 7 bases and J by 6 bases. This CDR3 has 15 residues. Germline CDR1 is SNHLY and CDR2 is FYNNEI. Here the CDR3 DNA reads TGTGCCAGCACCATCCTAGCGGGAGGCCGGGATACGCAGTATTTT. This translates into CASTILAGGRDTQYF.

The chain couples TRBV7-9 to TRBJ2-2; no reliable D call. Germline V CDR1 and CDR2: SEHNR, FQNEAQ (reference sequence). Trimming took 1 base from V and 4 from J, leaving 7 bases between them. This CDR3 is 14 amino acids long. The CDR3 bases are TGTGCCAGCAGCTTAGTACAGTCCACCGGGGAGCTGTTTTTT. Translated: CASSLVQSTGELFF. Full variable domain (remainder filled in from reference TRBV7-9 and TRBJ2-2): DTGVSQNPRHKITKRGQNVTFRCDPISEHNRLYWYRQTLGQGPEFLTYFQNEAQLEKSRLLSDRFSAERPKGSFSTLEIQRTEQGDSAMYLCASSLVQSTGELFFGEGSRLTVL.

Concerning this clone: Distinct nucleotide sequences in the sample also encode this CDR3. V gene TRBV6-4 combines with J gene TRBJ2-3, with 11 bases matching TRBD2. The CDR3 covers 15 residues. Trimming took 0 bases from V and 6 from J; bases not matched to a gene: 2. The germline V gene has CDR1 MRHNA and CDR2 SNTAGT. The CDR3 spells CASSDSSGGADTQYF. The CDR3 nucleotides are TGTGCCAGCAGTGACTCTAGCGGGGGGGCCGATACGCAGTATTTT.

The chain joins TRBV6-4 to TRBJ2-7, with 13 bases identical to TRBD2. Germline V CDR1 and CDR2: MRHNA, SNTAGT. The CDR3 sequence is 15 residues long. J gave up 3 bases and V 3 bases, and 2 bases lay outside the gene matches. In nucleotides, the CDR3 is TGTGCCAGCAGTGAACTAGCGGGGGGGGGCTACGAGCAGTACTTC. Amino acid sequence: CASSELAGGGYEQYF.

The chain employs TRBV6-5 and TRBJ1-2; 7 positions match TRBD1. J gave up 8 bases and V 4 bases, and 13 bases lay outside the gene matches. The germline V gene encodes CDR1 MNHEY and CDR2 SVGAGI. This CDR3 contains 15 residues. The CDR3 nucleotides read TGTGCCAGCAGTTTAAACCCGTGGACAGGCGAAGGCTACACCTTC. The encoded protein is CASSLNPWTGEGYTF.

The chain recombines TRBV21-1 with TRBJ1-4; the tabulated D call, TRBD1, remains unverified against the DNA. TRBV21-1 is a documented pseudogene. The CDR3 runs 21 residues. DNA of the CDR3: TGTGCCAGCAGCAAAGGTACAGGGGGCTTCAAGACGTGTGCAACTAATGAAAAACTGTTTTTT. This gives the protein CASSKGTGGFKTCATNEKLFF.

The chain couples TRBV4-3 to TRBJ2-4; 12 bases line up with TRBD2. Germline trimming cut 4 bases from V and 2 bases from J; bases unmatched to any gene: 9. This CDR3 region has 18 residues. CDR1 is LGHNA and CDR2 is YSLEER in the germline V gene. CDR3 residues: CASSRLAGAIGPKNIQYF. CDR3 DNA sequence: TGCGCCAGCAGCCGACTAGCGGGGGCAATCGGGCCCAAAAACATTCAGTACTTC.

The CDR3 sequence is CASRPGGSYGYTF. The CDR3 nucleotides read TGTGCCAGCAGACCAGGGGGGAGCTATGGCTACACCTTC. The J gene is TRBJ1-2, the V gene TRBV6-5, with 7 bases that match TRBD1. V lost 6 bases, J lost 4 bases, and 5 bases stayed unmatched. This CDR3 spans 13 amino acids. Germline V gives CDR1 MNHEY, CDR2 SVGAGI.

Here the CDR3 DNA reads TGTGCCAGCAGTGAGGGACTAGCGGGGACTCATGAGCAGTTCTTC. This codes for CASSEGLAGTHEQFF. The V gene is TRBV2, the J gene TRBJ2-1; 13 bases map to TRBD2. Germline-derived CDR1 and CDR2 are SNHLY and FYNNEI. V shed 3 bases and J 8 bases; nucleotides not matched to a gene: 4. The CDR3 is 15 residues long.

This sequence joins TRBV4-2 and TRBJ2-2; 10 nucleotides align to TRBD1. Germline assignment: CDR1 LGHNA and CDR2 YNFKEQ. V lost 3 bases to trimming and J lost 4 bases; unmatched junction nucleotides: 11. This CDR3 contains 18 residues. Here the CDR3 reads CASSQGRGGQGITGELFF. The CDR3 region has the DNA TGTGCCAGCAGCCAGGGTCGTGGGGGACAGGGGATCACCGGGGAGCTGTTTTTT.

On this clone: This CDR3 is also generated by other DNA sequences in the sample. The V gene is TRBV6-1, the J gene TRBJ1-5; possibly TRBD1 for D (5 bases). Trimming removed 2 bases from V and 1 base from J, with 9 bases in between. The CDR3 sequence is 15 residues long. Per germline, CDR1 MNHNS and CDR2 SASEGT. CDR3 sequence (DNA): TGTGCCAGCAGTGAATTCGGGGGAAGCAATCAGCCCCAGCATTTT. Amino acid sequence: CASSEFGGSNQPQHF.

The chain recombines TRBV4-1 with TRBJ1-5; 7 nucleotides line up with TRBD1. J was trimmed by 4 bases and V by 0 bases; bases with no gene match: 6. The CDR3 runs to 16 residues. Germline lookup yields CDR1 MGHRA and CDR2 YSYEKL. CDR3 nucleotide sequence: TGCGCCAGCAGCCAAGATGACAGGGTGAAGAATCAGCCCCAGCATTTT. Translated: CASSQDDRVKNQPQHF.